This T cell receptor beta chain was captured by sequencing in a study of shared clonotypes between healthy human individuals. Across the whole study: The study used three CD4 naive, three CD4 memory, two CD8 naive and one CD8 memory plate per donor. Findings and caveats of the study: It was anticipated that sequencing depth would influence how many clonotypes donors shared.

Naive CD8 populations comprised CD45RO-negative cells positively selected for CCR7, excluding terminally differentiated effector memory CD45RA+ cells. Profiled with immunoSEQ multiplex PCR; TCRdb holds only in-frame clones, not every one. The sample contains millions of clones, around 93% of which appear only once. Turning to this clone: Its antigen is not identified.

Sequencing input: naive CD8+ T cells from PBMCs. The clonotype comes from a man between 18 and 29 years old in good health. Some clones in this sample may be carry-over from other donors' samples.

CDR3 nucleotides: TGTGCCAGCAGCGGGACAGGGCATGAGACCCAGTACTTC. The encoded protein is CASSGTGHETQYF. The rearrangement joins TRBV9 to TRBJ2-5; 8 bases are shared with TRBD1. V shed 3 bases and J 5 bases; nucleotides not matched to a gene: 3. The CDR3 sequence is 13 residues long. CDR1 and CDR2 from the germline V gene are SGDLS and YYNGEE.